The 27 T cell receptor beta chains presented below share a single source sample, sequenced in a study of shared clonotypes between healthy human individuals (dated by TCRdb to 2019 to 2021). Library preparation was by the immunoSEQ multiplex PCR assay. The table was pulled from immuneACCESS by TCRdb, which kept in-frame rearrangements only. Such tables lose some clones; where checked, under half of the loss comes from unresolved V genes, and the rest has no known cause. The sample records approximately 1.9 million clones, around 93% of which are singletons. The ten most abundant clones make up approximately 1.7% of the sample. CD8 naive samples were CD45RO-negative cells positively selected for CCR7, giving a CD45RA+CCR7+ population that excluded TemRA cells. Sequencing was carried out using naive CD8+ T cells from PBMCs. The cell subset or site tag for this specimen amounts to: CD45RA+CCR7+. Receptor source: a man younger than 35 in good health. Some clones in this sample may be carry-over from other donors' samples.

The chain has TRBV7-9 and TRBJ1-1; no clear D gene. V lost 7 bases, J lost 6 bases, and 15 bases lay in between. From germline, CDR1 is SEHNR and CDR2 FQNEAQ (reference sequence). The CDR3 has 13 amino acids. CDR3 bases: TGTGCCAGCACGATGCAAAGGAGACCTGAAGCTTTCTTT. Amino acid sequence: CASTMQRRPEAFF. Full variable domain (remainder filled in from reference TRBV7-9 and TRBJ1-1): DTGVSQNPRHKITKRGQNVTFRCDPISEHNRLYWYRQTLGQGPEFLTYFQNEAQLEKSRLLSDRFSAERPKGSFSTLEIQRTEQGDSAMYLCASTMQRRPEAFFGQGTRLTVV.

The chain has TRBV6-5 and TRBJ2-7; unclear D gene. The length of the CDR3 is 15 residues. Germline CDR1 MNHEY, CDR2 SVGAGI. V was trimmed by 2 bases and J by 1 base, leaving 12 bases between them. CDR3 loop: CASSYTSEGSYEQYF. The CDR3 nucleotides are TGTGCCAGCAGTTACACCTCGGAAGGTTCCTACGAGCAGTACTTC.

The CDR3 DNA reads as TGTGCCAGCAGCTTAGGTTACCGGGACGCCTTCAGGGAGCAGTACTTC. It specifies CASSLGYRDAFREQYF. The chain has TRBV11-2 and TRBJ2-7, with D perhaps given as TRBD1 or TRBD2 (5 bases each). V was cut by 1 base and J by 7 bases, with 20 bases left in between. Germline loops: CDR1 SGHAT, CDR2 FQNNGV. The CDR3 extends over 16 amino acids.

The CDR3 reads CASSLEWPFYEQYF. Here the CDR3 DNA reads TGTGCCAGCAGCTTAGAGTGGCCCTTCTACGAGCAGTACTTC. The gene calls are TRBV7-2 and TRBJ2-7, with no clear D. CDR1 is SGHTA and CDR2 is FQGNSA in the germline V gene. V was shortened by 1 base and J by 3 bases, with 10 bases between the two germline ends. The CDR3 spans 14 residues.

This chain links TRBV10-3 with TRBJ2-5, with 7 bases identical to TRBD1. TRBJ2-7 matches the DNA end more closely, so the J call is doubtful. From germline, CDR1 is ENHRY and CDR2 SYGVKD. The CDR3 totals 15 residues. CDR3 nucleotide sequence: TGTGCCATCAGTGATCCCCCGGGACAGAGCTACGAGCAGTACTTC. This sequence encodes CAISDPPGQSYEQYF.

This clone appeared once. J is TRBJ1-2 and V is TRBV27; D remains ambiguous. The V and J ends lost 3 bases and 4 bases respectively, with 9 bases between them. CDR1 MNHEY and CDR2 SMNVEV come from the germline V gene (reference sequence). The CDR3 extends over 13 amino acids. CDR3 sequence reads: CASSFARAYGYTF. The CDR3 DNA sequence: TGTGCCAGCAGTTTCGCAAGGGCCTATGGCTACACCTTC.

The gene calls are TRBV9 and TRBJ2-1; TRBD2 agrees at 13 bases. Germline loops: CDR1 SGDLS, CDR2 YYNGEE. V dropped 4 bases and J dropped 3; count of bases not matched to a gene: 7. The CDR3 length is 17 residues. The CDR3 is CASSTRTSGGDYNEQFF. Here the CDR3 DNA reads TGTGCCAGCAGCACCCGGACTAGCGGGGGAGACTACAATGAGCAGTTCTTC.

The gene calls are TRBV29-1 and TRBJ1-1; D not resolved. This CDR3 spans 14 amino acids. The V and J ends lost 4 bases and 4 bases respectively, with 16 bases between them. Germline CDR1 and CDR2: SQVTM and ANQGSEA. CDR3: CSVGKVEGGTEAFF. The CDR3 region has the DNA TGCAGCGTTGGGAAGGTCGAGGGTGGCACTGAAGCTTTCTTT. The full variable domain, completed using reference TRBV29-1 and TRBJ1-1, is SAVISQKPSRDICQRGTSLTIQCQVDSQVTMMFWYRQQPGQSLTLIATANQGSEATYESGFVIDKFPISRPNLTFSTLTVSNMSPEDSSIYLCSVGKVEGGTEAFFGQGTRLTVV.

V usage is TRBV30 and J usage is TRBJ2-7; no definite D call. The CDR3 has 14 amino acids. Germline V gene data show CDR1 as GTSNPN and CDR2 as SVGIG (reference sequence). Trimming left V 4 bases short and J 0 bases short, with 13 bases between. DNA for the CDR3: TGTGCCTGGAAGGTCCCAGCGCGCTCCTACGAGCAGTACTTC. Translation gives CAWKVPARSYEQYF.

A word on this clone: Other DNA sequences in the sample encode the same CDR3. This chain connects TRBV6-5 to TRBJ2-7; TRBD2 aligns across 8 bases. The CDR3 has 14 residues. V shed 3 bases, J shed 3 bases, and the junction held 4 bases outside the gene matches. Germline V gives CDR1 MNHEY, CDR2 SVGAGI. CDR3 bases: TGTGCCAGCAGTTATTCCGGGGGGGTCTACGAGCAGTACTTC. Its translation: CASSYSGGVYEQYF.

This sequence joins TRBV6-6 and TRBJ2-1; the match to TRBD1 covers 7 bases. The CDR3 extends over 14 amino acids. The germline gives CDR1 MNHNY, CDR2 SVGAGI (reference sequence). Trimming removed 5 bases from V and 8 bases from J; junction bases left unmatched: 9. In DNA form, the CDR3 reads TGTGCCAGCAGTCCGATGACAGGGATCCATGAGCAGTTCTTC. Translating it yields CASSPMTGIHEQFF.

V gene TRBV27 combines with J gene TRBJ2-7; D perhaps matches TRBD1 (6 bases). V lost 1 base to trimming and J lost 5 bases, with 15 bases between them. This CDR3 has 15 amino acids. Germline lookup yields CDR1 MNHEY and CDR2 SMNVEV (reference sequence). CDR3 sequence (DNA): TGTGCCAGCAGTTTATTCGCCAGGGGTATCGACGAGCAGTACTTC. Translating gives CASSLFARGIDEQYF.

V and J are TRBV4-1 and TRBJ2-3, with TRBD2 as a possible D gene (5 bases). In germline, CDR1 is MGHRA, CDR2 YSYEKL. The V end was cut by 4 bases, the J end by 6 bases, with 17 bases between. The CDR3 has 15 amino acids. The CDR3 bases are TGCGCCAGCAGCCGGCGGGCTATAGCGAGCGATACGCAGTATTTT. The encoded protein is CASSRRAIASDTQYF.

The J gene is TRBJ2-5, the V gene TRBV9; D perhaps matches TRBD2 (6 bases). V was cut by 0 bases and J by 2 bases, with 17 bases left in between. Per the germline V gene, CDR1 is SGDLS and CDR2 is YYNGEE. This CDR3 is 17 amino acids long. The CDR3 DNA reads as TGTGCCAGCAGCGTAGGATCTGTAAAGGAGGGGCAAGAGACCCAGTACTTC. Translated: CASSVGSVKEGQETQYF.

The V gene is TRBV6-4, the J gene TRBJ2-1, with 7 positions matching TRBD2. This CDR3 is built from 15 residues. Looked up from germline, CDR1 is MRHNA and CDR2 is SNTAGT. The V segment lost 5 bases and the J segment 4 bases; nucleotides outside the gene matches: 8. CDR3 sequence reads: CASSPRAGLYNEQFF. CDR3 DNA sequence: TGTGCCAGCAGTCCCCGGGCGGGACTATACAATGAGCAGTTCTTC.

The chain joins TRBV11-3 to TRBJ2-2; 11 bases match TRBD2. The CDR3 has 17 residues. The germline gives CDR1 SGHNT, CDR2 YENEEA. The V segment lost 0 bases and the J segment 7 bases; nucleotides outside the gene matches: 7. CDR3 region: CASSLETSGTSGGELFF. The CDR3 coding sequence is TGTGCCAGCAGCTTAGAAACTTCCGGGACTAGCGGCGGGGAGCTGTTTTTT.

CDR3 region: CASIPQGVPYEQYF. The CDR3 DNA reads as TGTGCCAGCATCCCCCAGGGGGTTCCCTACGAGCAGTACTTC. J is TRBJ2-7 and V is TRBV6-6; 7 positions agree with TRBD1. The CDR3 is 14 residues long. The germline gives CDR1 MNHNY, CDR2 SVGAGI (reference sequence). J lost 2 bases, V lost 7 bases, and 8 bases had no gene match.

The V call is TRBV2, the J call TRBJ2-2; the D gene is possibly TRBD1 (6 bases). This CDR3 contains 14 residues. V gave up 9 bases and J gave up 3 bases, with 14 bases separating them. CDR1 and CDR2 (germline): SNHLY, FYNNEI. CDR3 protein: CASQTGYDTGELFF. The CDR3 nucleotides are TGTGCCAGTCAAACAGGGTACGACACCGGGGAGCTGTTTTTT.

On this clone: Additional DNA sequences in this sample encode the identical CDR3. V is TRBV29-1 and J is TRBJ2-1; unclear D gene. Germline values: CDR1 SQVTM, CDR2 ANQGSEA. The CDR3 runs to 12 residues. The V gene lost 3 bases and the J gene lost 4 bases, with 7 bases spanning the gap. CDR3 in amino acids: CSVEVLYNEQFF. CDR3 sequence (DNA): TGCAGCGTTGAGGTACTTTACAATGAGCAGTTCTTC.

This chain joins TRBV10-3 and TRBJ1-2, with no clear D. CDR3 size: 16 residues. V lost 0 bases, J lost 6 bases, and 17 bases lay in between. The germline V gene encodes CDR1 ENHRY and CDR2 SYGVKD. In DNA form, the CDR3 reads TGTGCCATCAGTGAGTCGATTTCTGGGAAGTTGGATGGCTACACCTTC. This sequence encodes CAISESISGKLDGYTF.

The gene calls are TRBV28 and TRBJ1-5, with D unresolved. V lost 8 bases and J lost 0, with 17 bases in between. This CDR3 region has 16 residues. In germline, CDR1 is MDHEN, CDR2 SYDVKM. The CDR3 region is CASCPRTANSNQPQHF. DNA for the CDR3: TGTGCCAGCTGCCCTCGTACGGCGAATAGCAATCAGCCCCAGCATTTT.

The chain uses TRBV13 and TRBJ2-7; 8 bases line up with TRBD1. This CDR3 has 16 amino acids. With 5 bases clipped from V and 7 bases from J, the junction kept 16 bases outside the gene matches. The V gene's germline CDR1 is PRHDT and CDR2 FYEKMQ (reference sequence). CDR3 region: CASSHGQGFEISEQYF. The CDR3 nucleotides read TGTGCCAGCAGCCACGGACAGGGTTTCGAAATATCGGAGCAGTACTTC.

CDR3 in amino acids: CATSTRGTTGELFF. CDR3 sequence (DNA): TGTGCCACCAGCACAAGGGGCACTACCGGGGAGCTGTTTTTT. V and J are TRBV15 and TRBJ2-2, with D possibly matching TRBD1 (5 bases). Per the germline V gene, CDR1 is LNHNV and CDR2 is YYDKDF (reference sequence). CDR3 length: 14 amino acids. V was trimmed by 4 bases and J by 5 bases, leaving 11 bases between them.

The chain has TRBV19 and TRBJ1-1; D is uncertain. This CDR3 is built from 14 residues. The ends were cut back, 2 bases at V and 4 bases at J, with 11 bases in the middle. CDR1 and CDR2 (germline): LNHDA, SQIVND (reference sequence). The CDR3 coding sequence is TGTGCCAGTAGTATATTAGGTTTGAGCACTGAAGCTTTCTTT. Protein: CASSILGLSTEAFF.

As to this clone: The sample has other DNA sequences that encode this CDR3 too. The CDR3 region is CASSLGDTQYF. CDR3 nucleotides: TGTGCCAGCAGTCTAGGAGATACGCAGTATTTT. The chain uses TRBV27 and TRBJ2-3, with no clear D. Germline V gene lookup returns CDR1 MNHEY and CDR2 SMNVEV (reference sequence). There are 11 residues in the CDR3. V gave up 5 bases and J gave up 5 bases, with 5 bases separating them.

This rearrangement joins TRBV7-9 to TRBJ2-5; 7 nucleotides match TRBD1. This CDR3 contains 16 residues. Losses at the gene ends were 5 bases for V and 5 bases for J; bases not matched to a gene: 14. Germline V gene data show CDR1 as SEHNR and CDR2 as FQNEAQ (reference sequence). CDR3 amino acids: CASSPSNRGARETQYF. Here the CDR3 DNA reads TGTGCCAGCAGCCCATCAAACAGGGGCGCGAGGGAGACCCAGTACTTC.

This chain uses TRBV4-3 with TRBJ1-1, with D uncertain. V was trimmed by 0 bases and J by 4 bases, leaving 9 bases between them. Germline assignment: CDR1 LGHNA and CDR2 YSLEER. The CDR3 contains 14 residues. CDR3 residues: CASSQEPEGTEAFF. The DNA for the CDR3 is TGCGCCAGCAGCCAAGAGCCCGAGGGCACTGAAGCTTTCTTT.